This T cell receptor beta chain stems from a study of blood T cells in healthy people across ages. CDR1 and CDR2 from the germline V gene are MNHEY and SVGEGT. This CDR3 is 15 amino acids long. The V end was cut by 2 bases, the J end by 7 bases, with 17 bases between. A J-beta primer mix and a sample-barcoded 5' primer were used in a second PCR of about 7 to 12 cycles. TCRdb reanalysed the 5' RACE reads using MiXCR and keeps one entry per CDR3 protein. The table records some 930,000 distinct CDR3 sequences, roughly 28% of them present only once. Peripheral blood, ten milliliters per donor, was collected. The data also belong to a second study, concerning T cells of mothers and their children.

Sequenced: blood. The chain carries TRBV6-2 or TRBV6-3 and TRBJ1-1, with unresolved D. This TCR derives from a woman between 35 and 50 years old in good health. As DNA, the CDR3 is TGTGCCAGCAGTTACGTTTTGGTCATGAGTGGTGAAGCTTTCTTT. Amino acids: CASSYVLVMSGEAFF.